Listed here are 9 T cell receptor beta chains from one sample, sequenced in a study of blood T cells in healthy people across ages. A J-beta primer mix and a sample-barcoded 5' primer were used in a second PCR of about 7 to 12 cycles. TCRdb re-called the 5' RACE reads through MiXCR, storing one row per CDR3 protein. The repertoire consists of 1 million to 1.2 million distinct CDR3 sequences, with more than 30% occurring once and the leading ten covering less than 15%. Source material: blood. The receptors shown here come from a man aged 18 to 30 in good health.

The chain combines TRBV20-1 with TRBJ2-1, with 11 positions matching TRBD2. This CDR3 is built from 16 residues. Losses at the gene ends were 5 bases for V and 7 bases for J; bases not matched to a gene: 13. Per germline, CDR1 DFQATT and CDR2 SNEGSKA (reference sequence). In DNA, the CDR3 is TGCAGTGCTCCTACTAGCGGGGGTGAGGAAATAAATGAGCAGTTCTTC. It codes for CSAPTSGGEEINEQFF.

CDR3 sequence reads: CASSKVSSGAVGEQYF. The CDR3 nucleotides read TGTGCCAGCAGCAAAGTCTCTAGCGGTGCGGTGGGCGAGCAGTACTTC. This chain links TRBV21-1 with TRBJ2-7; TRBD2 reflects the table's D call only, with no check against the DNA. TRBV21-1 is labeled a pseudogene. This CDR3 comprises 16 residues.

The chain uses TRBV10-3 and TRBJ2-1; possible D gene TRBD1, 6 bases. Near its end, the DNA agrees better with TRBJ2-7, so the J call may be wrong. CDR1 ENHRY and CDR2 SYGVKD come from the germline V gene. CDR3 length: 14 residues. CDR3 amino acids: CAISVGQGSNEQYF. The CDR3 DNA reads TGTGCCATCAGTGTTGGGCAGGGGAGCAATGAGCAGTACTTC.

This clonotype has just a few counts. The gene calls are TRBV7-9 and TRBJ1-2; weak D call: TRBD1 (6 bases). Germline V gene data show CDR1 as SEHNR and CDR2 as FQNEAQ (reference sequence). V was trimmed by 9 bases and J by 4 bases, leaving 12 bases between them. The CDR3 is 12 amino acids. As DNA, the CDR3 is TGTGCCAGTATACAGGGAGGCTATGGCTACACCTTC. Encoded protein: CASIQGGYGYTF. The variable domain in full, completed from reference TRBV7-9 and TRBJ1-2, reads DTGVSQNPRHKITKRGQNVTFRCDPISEHNRLYWYRQTLGQGPEFLTYFQNEAQLEKSRLLSDRFSAERPKGSFSTLEIQRTEQGDSAMYLCASIQGGYGYTFGSGTRLTVV.

This chain connects TRBV20-1 to TRBJ1-1; D may be TRBD1 (5 bases). V was shortened by 6 bases and J by 0 bases, with 26 bases between the two germline ends. Germline V gene lookup returns CDR1 DFQATT and CDR2 SNEGSKA (reference sequence). CDR3 length: 18 amino acids. The CDR3 bases are TGCAGTGCCACGGGGCGGGCAGCCCGGAGCCAGATGAACACTGAAGCTTTCTTT. Translated: CSATGRAARSQMNTEAFF.

This sequence joins TRBV4-2 and TRBJ2-1; no definite D call. Germline V gene data show CDR1 as LGHNA and CDR2 as YNFKEQ. The CDR3 contains 16 residues. V dropped 0 bases and J dropped 0 bases, with 9 bases sitting between them. The CDR3 loop reads CASSQDLEISYNEQFF. The CDR3 region has the DNA TGTGCCAGCAGCCAAGATTTAGAGATCTCCTACAATGAGCAGTTCTTC.

This chain joins TRBV4-2 and TRBJ2-5, with 10 nucleotides matching TRBD2. The CDR3 consists of 15 residues. The J segment lost 3 bases and the V segment lost 1 base, leaving 2 bases of the junction unmatched. In germline, CDR1 is LGHNA, CDR2 YNFKEQ. The CDR3 region has the DNA TGTGCCAGCAGCCAAGTGCTAGCGGGGGAAGAGACCCAGTACTTC. Protein sequence: CASSQVLAGEETQYF.

This sequence joins TRBV5-1 and TRBJ1-1; 10 nucleotides agree with TRBD1. Germline lookup yields CDR1 SGHRS and CDR2 YFSETQ. The V gene end was trimmed by 3 bases and the J gene end by 5 bases; junction bases not matched to a gene: 4. This CDR3 is built from 14 residues. CDR3 DNA sequence: TGCGCCAGCAGCTCGGACAGGGGGGAGACTGAAGCTTTCTTT. This encodes CASSSDRGETEAFF.

The chain carries TRBV30 and TRBJ1-4; TRBD1 agrees at 7 bases. This CDR3 is built from 15 residues. Germline V lookup: CDR1 GTSNPN, CDR2 SVGIG (reference sequence). Trimming removed 0 bases from V and 4 bases from J; junction bases left unmatched: 5. The CDR3: CAWSVPGQINEKLFF. The DNA of the CDR3 is TGTGCCTGGAGTGTACCGGGACAGATTAATGAAAAACTGTTTTTT. The whole variable domain, remainder taken from reference TRBV30 and TRBJ1-4, is SQTIHQWPATLVQPVGSPLSLECTVEGTSNPNLYWYRQAAGRGLQLLFYSVGIGQISSEVPQNLSASRPQDRQFILSSKKLLLSDSGFYLCAWSVPGQINEKLFFGSGTQLSVL.